The 23 T cell receptor beta chains in this list originate from one sample, sequenced in a study of cytomegalovirus exposure and HLA in healthy donors. The PCR had 60 Vbeta and 13 Jbeta primers. Assay used: immunoSEQ multiplex PCR; TCRdb lists only in-frame clones, some missing. Of 110,000 to 150,000 clones listed, roughly 80% were seen once; the top ten hold 2% to 2.5%. Sequencing was carried out using PBMCs. These receptors all stem from a boy under 10 years old in good health and CMV-seronegative.

This chain joins TRBV5-5 and TRBJ2-5, with TRBD1 matching 7 bases. Germline assignment: CDR1 SGHKS and CDR2 YYEKEE (reference sequence). The CDR3 totals 15 residues. Trimming at V came to 1 base and at J to 1 base, leaving 4 bases not matched to a gene. In DNA, the CDR3 is TGTGCCAGCAGCTTGCCAACAGGGGCCCAAGAGACCCAGTACTTC. It is translated as CASSLPTGAQETQYF.

The V and J genes are TRBV6-1 and TRBJ1-1; no clear D. Germline V lookup: CDR1 MNHNS, CDR2 SASEGT. V lost 4 bases, J lost 1 base, and 7 bases lay in between. There are 13 residues in the CDR3. The CDR3 DNA sequence: TGTGCCAGCAGTGTAGCCAGGAACACTGAAGCTTTCTTT. It translates to CASSVARNTEAFF.

The gene calls are TRBV5-1 and TRBJ2-1; 14 bases fit TRBD2. V dropped 4 bases and J dropped 9; count of bases not matched to a gene: 9. CDR1 SGHRS and CDR2 YFSETQ come from the germline V gene. CDR3 length equals 16 residues. Here the CDR3 reads CASSVGLAGDYGEQFF. In DNA form, the CDR3 reads TGCGCCAGCAGCGTGGGACTAGCGGGAGACTACGGTGAGCAGTTCTTC.

The rearrangement links TRBV7-6 to TRBJ1-6; tentatively, D is TRBD1 (5 bases). Germline V lookup: CDR1 SGHVS, CDR2 FNYEAQ. V was pared by 3 bases and J by 0 bases, with 15 bases between. The CDR3 is 18 amino acids. The CDR3 is CASSFAGSLSSYNSPLHF. Written as DNA, the CDR3 is TGTGCCAGCAGCTTTGCAGGGTCACTAAGCTCCTATAATTCACCCCTCCACTTT.

A word on this clone: At the DNA level, this CDR3 is encoded by other sequences in the same sample as well. The genes are TRBV5-6 and TRBJ1-1; D is possibly TRBD1 (6 bases). The CDR3 runs to 15 residues. Between the trimmed V and J ends, which lost 1 base and 0 bases, there was a span of 10 bases. Germline CDR1 reads SGHDT; CDR2 reads YYEEEE. The CDR3 DNA is TGTGCCAGCAGCTTGCCGGACAGCATGAACACTGAAGCTTTCTTT. It codes for CASSLPDSMNTEAFF.

The chain couples TRBV6-6 to TRBJ1-2; 8 bases are shared with TRBD1. The CDR3 length is 15 residues. Germline loops: CDR1 MNHNY, CDR2 SVGAGI (reference sequence). Trimming took 2 bases from V and 4 from J; bases not matched to a gene: 6. CDR3 region: CASSYGGQGTYGYTF. In nucleotides, the CDR3 is TGTGCCAGCAGTTACGGAGGACAGGGTACCTATGGCTACACCTTC.

V is TRBV6-1 and J is TRBJ1-1; 10 nucleotides match TRBD1. This CDR3 contains 13 residues. Germline V gene lookup returns CDR1 MNHNS and CDR2 SASEGT. Trimming removed 6 bases from V and 7 bases from J; junction bases left unmatched: 5. The CDR3 DNA sequence: TGTGCCAGCAGGCGACAGGGGGCCAATGAAGCTTTCTTT. It is translated as CASRRQGANEAFF.

The J gene is TRBJ1-2, the V gene TRBV6-5; 8 bases are shared with TRBD1. Per the germline V gene, CDR1 is MNHEY and CDR2 is SVGAGI. The V gene end was trimmed by 7 bases and the J gene end by 3 bases; junction bases not matched to a gene: 4. CDR3 size: 13 residues. CDR3: CASTRQGYYGYTF. CDR3 nucleotides: TGTGCCAGCACGAGACAGGGGTACTATGGCTACACCTTC.

The chain links TRBV21-1 to TRBJ1-1; the D call in the table, TRBD1, was not verified against the DNA. TRBV21-1 is described as a pseudogene. The CDR3 is made up of 16 amino acids. The CDR3 is CASSKGNDRLNTEAFF. Here the CDR3 DNA reads TGTGCCAGCAGCAAAGGAAATGACAGGTTGAACACTGAAGCTTTCTTT.

This chain connects TRBV9 to TRBJ2-1, with 7 bases aligning to TRBD2. Germline lookup yields CDR1 SGDLS and CDR2 YYNGEE. The CDR3 contains 16 residues. V was pared by 0 bases and J by 4 bases, with 7 bases of the junction left unmatched. The CDR3 region is CASSVDASGTYNEQFF. CDR3 in DNA: TGTGCCAGCAGCGTAGATGCTAGCGGAACATACAATGAGCAGTTCTTC. The whole variable domain, filled in from reference TRBV9 and TRBJ2-1, reads DSGVTQTPKHLITATGQRVTLRCSPRSGDLSVYWYQQSLDQGLQFLIQYYNGEERAKGNILERFSAQQFPDLHSELNLSSLELGDSALYFCASSVDASGTYNEQFFGPGTRLTVL.

This chain links TRBV4-1 with TRBJ2-1; possible D gene TRBD2, 5 bases. CDR1 is MGHRA and CDR2 is YSYEKL in the germline V gene. Trimming took 3 bases from V and 5 from J, leaving 11 bases between them. This CDR3 has 14 residues. The CDR3 region is CASSHLGGHNEQFF. The CDR3 DNA is TGCGCCAGCAGCCATTTAGGAGGTCACAATGAGCAGTTCTTC.

The V call is TRBV6-6, the J call TRBJ2-1; 7 bases fit TRBD1. Germline V CDR1 and CDR2: MNHNY, SVGAGI (reference sequence). CDR3 length: 13 amino acids. V lost 7 bases to trimming and J lost 0 bases; unmatched junction nucleotides: 0. CDR3 sequence: CASTGGSYNEQFF. The CDR3 coding sequence is TGTGCCAGCACAGGGGGCTCCTACAATGAGCAGTTCTTC.

V and J are TRBV5-1 and TRBJ1-6, with D tentatively TRBD1 (5 bases). The germline V gene has CDR1 SGHRS and CDR2 YFSETQ. CDR3 length: 15 residues. V was cut by 5 bases and J by 3 bases, with 12 bases left in between. The CDR3 spells CASSDSGGYNSPLHF. The DNA for the CDR3 is TGCGCCAGCAGTGACTCCGGGGGCTATAATTCACCCCTCCACTTT. Looking up the rest from reference TRBV5-1 and TRBJ1-6 gives the full variable domain: KAGVTQTPRYLIKTRGQQVTLSCSPISGHRSVSWYQQTPGQGLQFLFEYFSETQRNKGNFPGRFSGRQFSNSRSEMNVSTLELGDSALYLCASSDSGGYNSPLHFGNGTRLTVT.

This clone has a single count. This chain links TRBV6-5 with TRBJ1-2, with D tentatively TRBD1 (5 bases). From germline, CDR1 is MNHEY and CDR2 SVGAGI. The CDR3 runs 15 residues. V lost 8 bases, J lost 4 bases, and 20 bases lay in between. CDR3 coding DNA: TGTGCCAGCCAGGGCCCGCTGGAAAGGGGCTATGGCTACACCTTC. Protein: CASQGPLERGYGYTF.

This rearrangement joins TRBV10-3 to TRBJ1-2; perhaps TRBD1 as D (5 bases). Between the trimmed V and J ends, which lost 5 bases and 5 bases, there was a span of 27 bases. Germline CDR1 is ENHRY and CDR2 is SYGVKD. This CDR3 has 18 residues. The CDR3 DNA reads TGTGCCATCAGTAAGACAGTCGGCGACTCCTCGTTGAGTTATGGCTACACCTTC. It translates to CAISKTVGDSSLSYGYTF.

J is TRBJ1-1 and V is TRBV2; TRBD1 might be the D (6 bases). The CDR3 consists of 15 residues. Germline V gene lookup returns CDR1 SNHLY and CDR2 FYNNEI. V was clipped by 10 bases and J by 3 bases, with 21 bases between them. The CDR3 nucleotides read TGTGCCACCCGGTCGTCGGGGGGCGCGCACACTGAAGCTTTCTTT. Its translation is CATRSSGGAHTEAFF.

The rearrangement joins TRBV18 to TRBJ2-7; weak D call: TRBD2 (5 bases). The V gene lost 6 bases and the J gene lost 4 bases, with 25 bases spanning the gap. CDR1 is KGHSH, CDR2 LQKENI, per germline. The CDR3 covers 17 residues. The CDR3 DNA reads as TGTGCCAGCTCCCGGGAACAGACTACCGCGGGCGCTTACGAGCAGTACTTC. This gives the protein CASSREQTTAGAYEQYF.

The chain uses TRBV27 and TRBJ2-7; 7 bases are a match to TRBD1. The V and J ends lost 2 bases and 4 bases, in that order; junction bases with no gene match: 8. This CDR3 has 15 amino acids. Germline CDR1 reads MNHEY; CDR2 reads SMNVEV (reference sequence). The CDR3 loop reads CASSLDTGEGYEQYF. CDR3 bases: TGTGCCAGCAGTTTAGATACAGGGGAAGGATACGAGCAGTACTTC.

The chain has TRBV6-5 and TRBJ1-1; D remains unclear. The V and J ends lost 6 bases and 5 bases respectively, with 10 bases between them. CDR3 length: 12 amino acids. Germline-derived CDR1 and CDR2 are MNHEY and SVGAGI. This CDR3 reads CASSSSQTEAFF. CDR3 DNA: TGTGCCAGCAGCTCCAGTCAGACTGAAGCTTTCTTT.

The chain joins TRBV29-1 to TRBJ2-5; D gene ambiguous. V dropped 4 bases and J dropped 5 bases, with 14 bases sitting between them. The CDR3 runs to 13 residues. Germline V gene lookup returns CDR1 SQVTM and CDR2 ANQGSEA. CDR3 in amino acids: CSVGSGSRETQYF. Here the CDR3 DNA reads TGCAGCGTTGGTTCCGGGTCCCGGGAGACCCAGTACTTC.

The rearrangement links TRBV27 to TRBJ2-1, with 7 bases aligning to TRBD1. The CDR3 is 14 amino acids. V lost 8 bases, J lost 5 bases, and 9 bases stayed unmatched. In germline, CDR1 is MNHEY, CDR2 SMNVEV (reference sequence). DNA of the CDR3: TGTGCCAGCGCCTCCGGACAGGTCGACAATGAGCAGTTCTTC. It encodes CASASGQVDNEQFF.

The gene calls are TRBV5-1 and TRBJ2-7, with 10 bases matching TRBD2. Per germline, CDR1 SGHRS and CDR2 YFSETQ. V was pared by 4 bases and J by 0 bases, with 13 bases of the junction left unmatched. The CDR3 has 18 residues. As DNA, the CDR3 is TGCGCCAGCAGCGCACAAGGACTAGCGGCCTCGAGCTCCTACGAGCAGTACTTC. This gives the protein CASSAQGLAASSSYEQYF. Looking up the rest from reference TRBV5-1 and TRBJ2-7 gives the full variable domain: KAGVTQTPRYLIKTRGQQVTLSCSPISGHRSVSWYQQTPGQGLQFLFEYFSETQRNKGNFPGRFSGRQFSNSRSEMNVSTLELGDSALYLCASSAQGLAASSSYEQYFGPGTRLTVT.

This rearrangement joins TRBV10-2 to TRBJ2-7; 10 bases fit TRBD2. V dropped 4 bases and J dropped 6; count of bases not matched to a gene: 9. From germline, CDR1 is WSHSY and CDR2 SAAADI. CDR3 length equals 15 residues. This CDR3 is CASSGLAGEYGEQYF. Here the CDR3 DNA reads TGCGCCAGCAGTGGGCTAGCGGGAGAGTACGGCGAGCAGTACTTC.